This T cell receptor beta chain was captured in a study of long-term antiretroviral therapy in people with HIV. Sequencing used immunoSEQ v3.0 at survey level. Profiled with immunoSEQ multiplex PCR; TCRdb holds only in-frame clones, not every one. This table holds about 20,000 clones, 90% found once. This clone occurred a few times. As yet, its antigen is unknown. In germline, CDR1 is SGHRS, CDR2 YFSETQ. This CDR3 spans 13 amino acids. The junction had 1 base not matched to a gene; V was cut back by 2 bases and J by 5 bases. Study-wide findings and caveats: The clones with expansion before ART were dominant in the repertoire at all time points.

This receptor was identified in a woman in her twenties or thirties with HIV. The rearrangement links TRBV5-1 to TRBJ1-5; 7 bases match TRBD1. Specimen: unsorted PBMCs, collected 4.2 to 4.5 years before starting antiretroviral therapy. The DNA of the CDR3 is TGCGCCAGCAGCTTAACAGGGGATCAGCCCCAGCATTTT. It yields the protein CASSLTGDQPQHF.